These 11 T cell receptor beta chains were sequenced from one sample in a study of OX40 agonist ivuxolimab in advanced cancers. The protocol was immunoSEQ multiplex PCR, while the TCRdb copy is restricted to in-frame clones and leaves out a portion. The table includes tens of thousands of clones, about nine tenths detected once. The source was CD4+ or CD8+ T cells sorted from blood, collected in a trial of the OX40 agonist ivuxolimab. All receptors derive from an adult with an advanced solid tumor such as melanoma, head and neck, liver or kidney cancer.

This sequence joins TRBV11-2 and TRBJ2-1; tentatively, D is TRBD2 (5 bases). The CDR3 is 14 residues long. Per the germline V gene, CDR1 is SGHAT and CDR2 is FQNNGV. The V and J ends lost 5 bases and 10 bases respectively, with 18 bases between them. CDR3 in amino acids: CASSQDSLPGEQFF. The CDR3 bases are TGTGCCAGCAGCCAGGACTCCCTCCCGGGAGAGCAGTTCTTC.

The chain recombines TRBV14 with TRBJ1-2; D is possibly TRBD1 (5 bases). With 3 bases removed from V and 5 bases from J, the gap between germline ends came to 19 bases. The CDR3 is 16 amino acids. From germline, CDR1 is SGHDN and CDR2 FVKESK. This CDR3 is CASSHAQGRRVYGYTF. In DNA, the CDR3 is TGTGCCAGCAGCCACGCGCAGGGCAGGAGGGTTTATGGCTACACCTTC.

This sequence joins TRBV18 and TRBJ1-1; 7 positions agree with TRBD1. In germline, CDR1 is KGHSH, CDR2 LQKENI. V lost 1 base to trimming and J lost 1 base; unmatched junction nucleotides: 3. This CDR3 region has 15 residues. The CDR3 loop is CASSPQGQSNTEAFF. The CDR3, as DNA: TGTGCCAGCTCACCACAGGGACAGTCGAACACTGAAGCTTTCTTT.

This clone appeared a few times. This chain links TRBV25-1 with TRBJ1-4, with 9 bases fitting TRBD1. Germline CDR1 is MGHDK and CDR2 is SYGVNS. With V trimmed by 2 bases and J by 8 bases, 6 bases remained unmatched. The CDR3 length is 15 residues. The CDR3 sequence: CASSEQTGGLEKLFF. The CDR3 nucleotides read TGTGCCAGCAGTGAACAGACAGGGGGATTAGAAAAACTGTTTTTT.

V is TRBV10-2 and J is TRBJ2-5; D is possibly TRBD2 (6 bases). This CDR3 is built from 13 residues. The V end lost 6 bases, the J end lost 4 bases, and 12 bases lay between the germline ends. Germline lookup yields CDR1 WSHSY and CDR2 SAAADI. CDR3 protein: CASSGLGGETQYF. The CDR3 nucleotides read TGCGCCAGCAGCGGACTGGGAGGAGAGACCCAGTACTTC.

This sequence joins TRBV29-1 and TRBJ1-2; no firm D call. Germline V gene sequence: CDR1 SQVTM, CDR2 ANQGSEA. The V end was cut by 7 bases, the J end by 0 bases, with 9 bases between. CDR3 length: 12 residues. CDR3 DNA: TGCAGCGAAATCGGGCCTAACTATGGCTACACCTTC. Protein product: CSEIGPNYGYTF.

This clone showed up just a few times. The genes are TRBV27 and TRBJ1-2, with D uncertain. V dropped 3 bases and J dropped 2 bases, with 10 bases sitting between them. This CDR3 region has 14 residues. The V gene's germline CDR1 is MNHEY and CDR2 SMNVEV (reference sequence). Here the CDR3 DNA reads TGTGCCAGCAGTTTCAACAGAAACAACTATGGCTACACCTTC. Translation: CASSFNRNNYGYTF.

CDR3 residues: CASSYGGSNTEAFF. CDR3 sequence (DNA): TGTGCCAGCAGTTACGGGGGCTCGAACACTGAAGCTTTCTTT. This chain joins TRBV6-5 and TRBJ1-1; possibly TRBD1 for D (6 bases). Germline assignment: CDR1 MNHEY and CDR2 SVGAGI. The V end lost 2 bases, the J end lost 1 base, and 8 bases lay between the germline ends. This CDR3 is 14 amino acids long.

The CDR3 DNA reads as TGTGCCAGCAGCTTGGGGGACAGGGGGTTCGACGAGCAGTACTTC. Translating it yields CASSLGDRGFDEQYF. J is TRBJ2-7 and V is TRBV5-4; 11 nucleotides line up with TRBD1. The CDR3 has 15 amino acids. Trimming took 0 bases from V and 5 from J; bases not matched to a gene: 4. Germline lookup yields CDR1 SGHNT and CDR2 YYREEE (reference sequence). Complete variable domain (other parts from reference TRBV5-4 and TRBJ2-7): ETGVTQSPTHLIKTRGQQVTLRCSSQSGHNTVSWYQQALGQGPQFIFQYYREEENGRGNFPPRFSGLQFPNYSSELNVNALELDDSALYLCASSLGDRGFDEQYFGPGTRLTVT.

The rearrangement joins TRBV11-2 to TRBJ2-7; D is perhaps TRBD1 (5 bases). Trimming left V 6 bases short and J 9 bases short, with 12 bases between. Germline loops: CDR1 SGHAT, CDR2 FQNNGV. This CDR3 is built from 11 residues. CDR3 loop: CASRATVRQYF. The CDR3 nucleotides are TGTGCCAGCAGAGCGACAGTTCGGCAGTACTTC.

The genes are TRBV5-6 and TRBJ1-2; a weak D match, TRBD1 (5 bases). Germline V gives CDR1 SGHDT, CDR2 YYEEEE. The CDR3 spans 15 residues. Trimming left V 0 bases short and J 1 base short, with 10 bases between. The CDR3 coding sequence is TGTGCCAGCAGCTTGGTCTCAGGGTATAACTATGGCTACACCTTC. Protein sequence: CASSLVSGYNYGYTF.